Listed below are T cell receptor beta chains from one sample, sequenced in a study of T-cell reconstitution after alpha-beta-depleted transplantation in children. TCRdb reanalysed the PCR reads using MiXCR and keeps one entry per CDR3 protein. This table holds 440,000 or so distinct CDR3 sequences, about a tenth found once. Sequenced here: PBMCs from the stem cell graft donor, sampled from the stem cell graft. Receptor source: a human donor who donated a stem cell graft to a child with acute myeloid leukemia. Each CDR3 is given with its conserved first and last residue.

j_gene | v_gene | CDR3aa
TRBJ1-6 | TRBV5-1 | CASSLEGISPLHF
TRBJ2-5 | TRBV7-2 | CASSLGGGPETQYF
TRBJ2-5 | TRBV5-5 | CASSLAVGGYQETQYF
TRBJ2-1 | TRBV2 | CASSEWGSSYNEQFF
TRBJ1-1 | TRBV4-1 | CASSQGGPGAATEAFF
TRBJ2-2 | TRBV5-1 | CASSPGTSGENTGELFF
TRBJ1-2 | TRBV12-3/TRBV12-4 | CASSLRVGAYGYTF
TRBJ1-6 | TRBV7-2 | CASSPGTTPSPLHF
TRBJ1-1 | TRBV29-1 | CSVGPGRGGNTEAFF
TRBJ2-7 | TRBV10-2 | CASSETGEQYF
TRBJ2-3 | TRBV5-5 | CASSLERDTQYF
TRBJ2-1 | TRBV28 | CASSLSSPGFTYNEQFF
TRBJ2-5 | TRBV10-3 | CAIRGQETQYF
TRBJ2-2 | TRBV29-1 | CSVSAGGTGELFF
TRBJ1-2 | TRBV3-1 | CASGGTGGVYGYTF
TRBJ2-1 | TRBV7-2 | CASGRGGLYNEQFF
TRBJ1-1 | TRBV6-2/TRBV6-3 | CATQQDNTEAFF
TRBJ2-7 | TRBV5-5 | CASSLDRGTSYEQYF
TRBJ2-5 | TRBV5-1 | CASSFRRVGETQYF
TRBJ2-1 | TRBV15 | CATSRDQGLFYNEQFF
TRBJ2-1 | TRBV11-2 | CASSLTDYNEQFF
TRBJ2-5 | TRBV7-2 | CASSPDGQQETQYF
TRBJ1-2 | TRBV27 | CASSLVGQGANYGYTF
TRBJ2-1 | TRBV7-9 | CASERGSYNEQFF
TRBJ1-5 | TRBV6-2/TRBV6-3 | CASSYQTMGNQPQHF
TRBJ2-4 | TRBV11-2 | CASSSVRWVAKNIQYF
TRBJ1-1 | TRBV3-1 | CASSQRLSGEAFF
TRBJ2-5 | TRBV7-2 | CASSLSQWVQETQYF